Listed below are T cell receptor beta chains from one sample, sequenced in a study of radiotherapy plus CTLA-4 blockade in lung cancer. Clones were read by immunoSEQ multiplex PCR, and TCRdb kept only the in-frame ones, dropping some. This sample carries roughly 90,000 clones, about four fifths of them seen once, and the ten largest clones take 3.5% to 4.5%. The input for sequencing was peripheral blood, taken from a patient treated with radiotherapy plus ipilimumab. Receptor source: a human donor with non-small cell lung cancer who had a partial response to radiotherapy plus ipilimumab. Some clones in this sample may be carry-over from other donors' samples. CDR3s include the opening cysteine and the closing phenylalanine or tryptophan. A D gene is named only where the DNA matches it firmly. Not every row has a clone size; where given, it reads once, few, many or a size class.

>TRBV4-2|TRBD2|once|TRBJ2-3
TGTGCCAGCAGCCAGTTACTAGCGGGGGGCGCAGATACGCAGTATTTT
CASSQLLAGGADTQYF
>TRBV6-5|-|-|TRBJ1-1
TGTGCCAGCAGTTACAAGGGATTGGGGCTGAACACTGAAGCTTTCTTT
CASSYKGLGLNTEAFF
>TRBV30|-|-|TRBJ2-4
TGTGCCTGGAGTCCCGCCGAGCGGTTTCAGTACTTC
CAWSPAERFQYF
>TRBV5-6|-|-|TRBJ2-4
TGTGCCAGCAGCTTGGTCCAGATAGCCAAAAACATTCAGTACTTC
CASSLVQIAKNIQYF
>TRBV10-1|-|-|TRBJ1-4
TGCGCCAGCAGTGAGCGAGATCGTGAAAAACTGTTTTTT
CASSERDREKLFF
>TRBV30|TRBD2|-|TRBJ2-1
TGTGCCTGGAAGTCGTTCGGGAGGGCCGAGACAATGTTCTTC
CAWKSFGRAETMFF
>TRBV9|TRBD2|-|TRBJ2-3
TGTGCCAGCAGCGTAGGGACTAGCGGAGATACGCAGTATTTT
CASSVGTSGDTQYF
>TRBV4-2|-|-|TRBJ1-1
TGTGCCAGCAGCCAAGATCAGGGCCGAGCTGAAGCTTTCTTT
CASSQDQGRAEAFF
>TRBV28|-|-|TRBJ2-2
TGTGCCAGCGGGCCCCCTGGGTACACACACCAACTTACGAACACCGGGGAGCTGTTTTTT
CASGPPGYTHQLTNTGELFF
>TRBV5-1|-|-|TRBJ1-5
TGCGCCAGCATGGAGATATATCAGCCCCAGCATTTT
CASMEIYQPQHF
>TRBV28|-|-|TRBJ1-2
TGTGCCAGCAGTTTATCACGGAGAACCCATGGCTACACCTTC
CASSLSRRTHGYTF
>TRBV28|-|large|TRBJ1-5
TGTGCCAGCTCTCAACTCCGTGGGCCCCAGCATTTT
CASSQLRGPQHF
>TRBV7-9|TRBD2|-|TRBJ2-1
TGTGCCAGCAGCTTGGTAGTAGCGGGGGGTTCCTACAATGAGCAGTTCTTC
CASSLVVAGGSYNEQFF
>TRBV9|-|-|TRBJ1-2
TGTGCCAGCAGCGGGACAGCCTATGGCTACACCTTC
CASSGTAYGYTF
>TRBV4-3|TRBD1|-|TRBJ2-4
TGCGCCAGCAGCCAAAAGTCTTGGGGACAGGAAAACATTCAGTACTTC
CASSQKSWGQENIQYF
>TRBV5-1|TRBD2|-|TRBJ2-1
TGCGCCAGCAGCTTGGAATTCCGGGAGGGCCTGGATGAGCAGTTCTTC
CASSLEFREGLDEQFF
>TRBV15|TRBD1|-|TRBJ1-3
TGTGCCACCAGCAGAGATGCAGGGGGCCGGACTGGAAACACCATATATTTT
CATSRDAGGRTGNTIYF
>TRBV5-1|TRBD2|once|TRBJ2-3
TGCGCCAGCAGCAAAAGACTAGCGGGGGGCACAGATACGCAGTATTTT
CASSKRLAGGTDTQYF
>TRBV6-6|-|-|TRBJ1-3
TGTGCCAGCAGTGGGGGCGCGGGAAACACCATATATTTT
CASSGGAGNTIYF
>TRBV7-9|TRBD2|-|TRBJ2-7
TGTGCCAGCAGCAAACTAGCGGGAGGTTACGAGCAGTACTTC
CASSKLAGGYEQYF
>TRBV19|TRBD1|few|TRBJ1-1
TGTGCCACCACGGACAGGGGAAACACTGAAGCTTTCTTT
CATTDRGNTEAFF
>TRBV6-1|TRBD1|-|TRBJ1-2
TGTGCCAGCAGCCGACAGGGTTCAAACTATGGCTACACCTTC
CASSRQGSNYGYTF
>TRBV19|-|-|TRBJ2-1
TGTGCCAGTAGTATAGATCCGCCCCTCGAGTATGAGCAGTTCTTC
CASSIDPPLEYEQFF
>TRBV23-1|TRBD2|-|TRBJ2-2
TGCGCCAGCAGCCGGGAAGGGCGGGAGGTTATAGCCGGGGAGCTGTTTTTT
CASSREGREVIAGELFF
>TRBV2|-|-|TRBJ2-1
TGTGCCAGCAGCCCGGACTCCAATGAGCAGTTCTTC
CASSPDSNEQFF
>TRBV27|TRBD2|few|TRBJ2-7
TGTGCCAGCAGTCCACTAGCGGGCCGCTACGAGCAGTACTTC
CASSPLAGRYEQYF
>TRBV19|TRBD1|few|TRBJ1-5
TGTGCCAGTAGTCTTTACAGGGGGATGGATCAGCCCCAGCATTTT
CASSLYRGMDQPQHF
>TRBV18|TRBD1|few|TRBJ1-1
TGTGCCAGCTCAGGACAGGGACCAAACACTGAAGCTTTCTTT
CASSGQGPNTEAFF
>TRBV2|TRBD2|-|TRBJ2-7
TGTGCCAGCAGTCCGAGCGGGAGGGCCCTCTACGAGCAGTACTTC
CASSPSGRALYEQYF
>TRBV10-1|-|-|TRBJ2-5
TGCGCCAGCAGTGAGACGGCAGTGACAGGAGAGACCCAGTACTTC
CASSETAVTGETQYF
>TRBV28|TRBD1|-|TRBJ1-1
TGTGCCAGCAGTTCAACAGGGGGTGAAGCTTTCTTT
CASSSTGGEAFF
>TRBV7-2|TRBD1|few|TRBJ1-3
TGTGCCAGCAGCGGGGACAGGGTTTACAACACCATATATTTT
CASSGDRVYNTIYF
>TRBV6-6|TRBD1|-|TRBJ2-3
TGTGCCAGCAGTTACTCCGGGACAGGGATCACAGATACGCAGTATTTT
CASSYSGTGITDTQYF
>TRBV5-1|-|-|TRBJ1-4
TGCGCCAGCAGCTTGGGCGTAGGGGGGGGCCCTAATGAAAAACTGTTTTTT
CASSLGVGGGPNEKLFF
>TRBV5-5|-|-|TRBJ1-1
TGTGCCAGCAGCTCGATGGACAATGAAGCTTTCTTT
CASSSMDNEAFF
>TRBV9|TRBD2|-|TRBJ2-2
TGTGCCAGCAGCGTAGAAGGTTCTCGGGGACGAGCGGGAGGAAGCGGGGAGCTGTTTTTT
CASSVEGSRGRAGGSGELFF